This T cell receptor beta chain was sequenced in a study of blood T cell repertoires in COVID-19 (dated by TCRdb to about 2020). The study in broad terms: Collaborator samples came from the United States, Italy and Spain and covered acute and convalescent phases of COVID-19. The repertoires were released in a freely available public database intended as a resource for research on the immune response to SARS-CoV-2. Where HLA class I and class II types were available, the types were taken from metadata supplied by the sample provider, not from assay-based typing. The dataset comprised deeply sampled blood TCRbeta repertoires from subjects exposed to, actively infected with, or recovered from COVID-19. The sample metadata nearly always contained a de-identified subject ID, COVID-19 status, age in years and sex. Samples were obtained from the ongoing ImmuneRACE study (first 160 participants) and from approximately 1,200 subjects provided by 6 global collaborators. The material from the prospective study consisted of cDNA or gDNA derived from T cells, B-cell-depleted T cells, or PBMCs.

TCRbeta CDR3 regions were amplified from genomic DNA using the immunoSEQ Assay, a bias-controlled multiplex PCR. Per the source publication's procedure: The number of nucleated cells in each sample was estimated from the amplification of reference gene primers within the assay. To quantify the absolute abundance of each unique TCRbeta CDR3 rearrangement, sequence reads were collapsed and filtered. For each sample, productive Simpson clonality was calculated by taking the square root of Simpson's diversity index across productive rearrangements. What TCRdb holds here is the immuneACCESS table cut down to in-frame rearrangements. Part of the clones is not present; checked against another copy, under half of the missing clones reflect an unresolved V gene, and the others are unexplained. The V and J calls and the clone size are those of that table, but D and trimming were determined from the DNA. This sample has 400,000 to 550,000 clones in its table, and 75% to 90% of those were observed once. Over 4% of the sample comes from the top ten.

The collaborating institutions used their own protocols to collect whole blood in K2EDTA tubes. For TCRbeta analysis, collaborators shipped samples in one of three forms: frozen whole blood, isolated PBMCs, or DNA extracted from either of those sample types. Summary of the overall study and its limitations: Clinical and demographic metadata were provided uncurated, with the amount varying by source and participant.

According to the germline V gene, CDR1 reads SGHDT and CDR2 reads YYEEEE. Its CDR3 holds 14 amino acids, cysteine through phenylalanine. CDR3 DNA only is kept here, 42 bases in frame from base 1. The germline V and J ends show losses of 2 bases and 1 base respectively, and no gene match explains 1 base of the junction. Turning to this clone: What antigen it recognizes has not been identified. Within one base of it there is no much larger clone, and no base qualities were kept.

The source of this sequence is a woman in her 30s with acute or convalescent COVID-19. This receptor chain uses TRBV5-6 and TRBJ2-7; 9 bases in the middle match TRBD1. The sequenced sample consisted of peripheral blood. The CDR3 sequence is CASSFGTGSYEQYF. The DNA reads TGTGCCAGCAGCTTTGGGACAGGGTCCTACGAGCAGTACTTC. Where the CDR3 stops, the reference TRBV5-6 and TRBJ2-7 genes take over; the full variable domain is DAGVTQSPTHLIKTRGQQVTLRCSPKSGHDTVSWYQQALGQGPQFIFQYYEEEERQRGNFPDRFSGHQFPNYSSELNVNALLLGDSALYLCASSFGTGSYEQYFGPGTRLTVT.